This T cell receptor beta chain originates from a study of blood T cell repertoires in COVID-19. At the level of the study: PBMCs, B-cell-depleted T cells, or T cells were the source of the cDNA or gDNA that made up the material.

The Seattle site enrolled patients during active infection and followed them longitudinally. In the authors' workflow: Reference gene primer amplification gave nucleated cell count estimates. Repertoires were generated with immunoSEQ multiplex PCR, while TCRdb's copy carries only in-frame clones and drops some. The V and J calls and clone size come from that table; D and trimming were worked out from the DNA. The table records about 370,000 clones, around 89% of them present only once. Trimming removed 3 bases from V and 2 bases from J; junction bases left unmatched: 3. Germline values: CDR1 LGHDT, CDR2 YNNKEL (reference sequence). The CDR3 runs 15 residues.

The clonotype comes from a young woman with COVID-19, enrolled during active disease. The rearrangement links TRBV3-1 (or the pseudogene TRBV3-2) to TRBJ1-5; the match to TRBD1 covers 8 bases. The sequenced sample consisted of peripheral blood. DNA for the CDR3: TGTGCCAGCAGCCACGGACAGGGTGGCAATCAGCCCCAGCATTTT. Encoded protein: CASSHGQGGNQPQHF.